This T cell receptor beta chain comes out of a study of shared clonotypes between healthy human individuals. Overall study results and limits: Tissues were not sampled, only blood, and their repertoires likely differ. Larger estimated richness was generally recorded for naive subsets relative to memory subsets. Rarefaction gave evidence that sorted-subset sequencing remained incomplete despite large depth.

Naive CD45RA+ and memory CD45RA-negative subsets were split from CD4+ cells. As regards this clone: Its specificity is not known.

Here immunoSEQ multiplex PCR was the method, and the copy in TCRdb shows in-frame clones only, minus some. The sample includes over 2 million clones, around 93% of them seen just once. Trimming removed 8 bases from V and 0 bases from J; junction bases left unmatched: 10. CDR1 and CDR2 (germline): MRHNA, SNTAGT. The CDR3 runs 18 residues. This TCR was sampled from a man younger than 35 in good health. Some clones in this sample may be carry-over from other donors' samples. The sequenced sample consisted of naive CD4+ T cells from PBMCs. The sample's subset: CD45RA+ positively selected. The chain employs TRBV6-4 and TRBJ2-3, with 14 bases identical to TRBD2. The CDR3: CASVDPGLAGESTDTQYF. The CDR3 bases are TGTGCCAGCGTGGACCCGGGACTAGCGGGAGAAAGCACAGATACGCAGTATTTT.